The clone carrying this T cell receptor beta chain showed up many times. The antigen remains unidentified. The data were taken from a study of beta chain features in type 1 diabetes. Study conclusions and caveats: A moderate, significant TCRB CDR3 shortening appeared in type 1 diabetes across four CD4+ subsets. Type 1 diabetes patients showed fewer insertions and more deletions at VDJ junctions.

The isolated RNA, all of it, was reverse transcribed, so expressed TCRB transcripts were what got sequenced. Sequenced by immunoSEQ multiplex PCR; TCRdb stores in-frame clones only, minus some. The table lists over 300,000 clones, about a tenth of them singletons. Each of the CD4+ naive, central memory, regulatory and stem cell-like memory populations was sorted via CD45RO/CCR7/CD25/CD127/CD95/CD27. All sorted populations exceeded 95% purity. With 2 bases removed from V and 4 bases from J, the gap between germline ends came to 8 bases. Germline CDR1 is MDHEN and CDR2 is SYDVKM. There are 13 residues in the CDR3.

The rearrangement uses TRBV28 and TRBJ1-2; D remains ambiguous. The specimen sequenced was central memory CD4+ T cells from blood. The sequence was collected from a man aged 25 to 40 with type 1 diabetes. The CDR3 nucleotides read TGTGCCAGCAGTTTAACGGGATTCTATGGCTACACCTTC. Translating gives CASSLTGFYGYTF.